Given below is one TCR beta chain in context. Its antigen is not identified. Sequencing libraries for TCR beta were prepared with iRepertoire HTBI primers and Arm-PCR of CDR3 regions. TCRdb reprocessed the multiplex PCR reads with MiXCR, giving one entry per CDR3 protein. The data contain about 240,000 distinct CDR3 sequences, around 20% of them singletons. The time point denotes: newly diagnosed GD, antithyroid drugs for less than 3 months. PBMC RNA served as the TCR library source. This sample stems from a study of regulatory T cells in long-lasting Graves disease. Background on the study: For under 3 months, newly diagnosed Graves' patients had been taking antithyroid drugs. General study results and limits: Newly diagnosed Graves' patients exceeded persistent ones in TCR diversity. A greater number of public clonotypes (under 3,000) was shared by persistent patients than by new patients (around 1,000).

The CDR3 contains 13 residues. The germline V gene encodes CDR1 LGHDT and CDR2 YNNKEL (reference sequence). V was trimmed by 4 bases and J by 4 bases, leaving 10 bases between them. Source: peripheral blood mononuclear cells (PBMCs), taken at new diagnosis, from a patient treated with antithyroid drugs. The chain carries TRBV3-1 and TRBJ1-2; D is possibly TRBD1 (5 bases). This TCR was recovered from a female donor with Graves disease. The CDR3 region is CASSLGVVYGYTF. The DNA for the CDR3 is TGTGCCAGCAGCCTAGGGGTGGTCTATGGCTACACCTTC.